This TCR beta chain originates from a study of T cell repertoires in cytomegalovirus infection. Study background: Matching HLA type and CMV infection were both indicated by public TCR beta signatures. Whole-study findings and limits: The ex vivo response was dominated by HLA-C-restricted CMV-specific TCR beta clonotypes.

V lost 0 bases and J lost 2, with 7 bases in between. This CDR3 has 14 amino acids. Germline CDR1 ENHRY, CDR2 SYGVKD. TCRdb reprocessed the reads with MiXCR, giving one entry per CDR3 protein. This table has a few hundred thousand distinct CDR3 sequences, about a sixth appearing once. This clonotype was picked up many times. Its specificity is not known. The receptor was isolated from a human donor in good health (CMV status not recorded). Some clones in this sample may be carry-over from other donors' samples. This sequence joins TRBV10-3 and TRBJ1-1, with D unclear. Sequencing was performed on CD8+ T cells from PBMCs. The CDR3 region has the DNA TGTGCCATCAGTGAGTCACAGACAAACACTGAAGCTTTCTTT. It yields the protein CAISESQTNTEAFF.